Listed here are 15 T cell receptor beta chains from one sample, sequenced in a study of cytotoxic CD8 clonotypes in ibrutinib-treated CLL. Assay used: immunoSEQ multiplex PCR; TCRdb lists only in-frame clones, some missing. Of approximately 46,000 clones in the sample, roughly three quarters were seen once. The material was PBMCs, obtained after 12 months of ibrutinib treatment. The receptors were sampled from a human donor with chronic lymphocytic leukemia.

The rearrangement uses TRBV18 and TRBJ2-7; possibly TRBD1 or TRBD2 for D (5 bases each). The V gene lost 0 bases and the J gene lost 0 bases, with 12 bases spanning the gap. The CDR3 is 16 amino acids. Germline V CDR1 and CDR2: KGHSH, LQKENI. The CDR3 DNA reads as TGTGCCAGCTCACCACCGGGATGGGACGACTCCTACGAGCAGTACTTC. Its protein is CASSPPGWDDSYEQYF.

This clone is a singleton in its sample. V and J are TRBV21-1 and TRBJ1-5; the D call of TRBD1 is as the table states it, not checked on the DNA. TRBV21-1 corresponds to a pseudogene. CDR3 length: 15 residues. The CDR3 DNA is TGTGCCAGCAGCAATAGGACAGGGCGTTATCAGCCCCAGCATTTT. Its translation: CASSNRTGRYQPQHF.

The chain carries TRBV7-2 and TRBJ1-1, with a possible D match to TRBD1 (5 bases). Trimming took 7 bases from V and 2 from J, leaving 14 bases between them. CDR1 is SGHTA, CDR2 FQGNSA, per germline. The CDR3 spans 14 residues. Written as DNA, the CDR3 is TGTGCCAGCAACACGCAGGGAAAAAACACTGAAGCTTTCTTT. Encoded protein: CASNTQGKNTEAFF. Filled out from reference TRBV7-2 and TRBJ1-1, the complete variable domain reads GAGVSQSPSNKVTEKGKDVELRCDPISGHTALYWYRQSLGQGLEFLIYFQGNSAPDKSGLPSDRFSAERTGGSVSTLTIQRTQQEDSAVYLCASNTQGKNTEAFFGQGTRLTVV.

The gene calls are TRBV7-2 and TRBJ1-1; 7 nucleotides agree with TRBD1. V lost 0 bases and J lost 4; bases outside the gene matches: 11. CDR1 SGHTA and CDR2 FQGNSA come from the germline V gene. The CDR3 covers 17 residues. Here the CDR3 DNA reads TGTGCCAGCAGCTTAGCGACGGGGAGGGGGCAAGGCACTGAAGCTTTCTTT. It is translated as CASSLATGRGQGTEAFF. Filled out from reference TRBV7-2 and TRBJ1-1, the complete variable domain reads GAGVSQSPSNKVTEKGKDVELRCDPISGHTALYWYRQSLGQGLEFLIYFQGNSAPDKSGLPSDRFSAERTGGSVSTLTIQRTQQEDSAVYLCASSLATGRGQGTEAFFGQGTRLTVV.

The genes are TRBV9 and TRBJ1-3, with 7 nucleotides matching TRBD1. The trim removed 2 bases at V and 3 bases at J, leaving 5 bases unmatched. Germline V gene data show CDR1 as SGDLS and CDR2 as YYNGEE. CDR3 length equals 15 residues. CDR3 in amino acids: CASSVEGAFGNTIYF. CDR3 nucleotide sequence: TGTGCCAGCAGCGTCGAGGGGGCGTTTGGAAACACCATATATTTT.

This chain connects TRBV29-1 to TRBJ2-1; D possibly corresponds to TRBD1 (5 bases). Trimming removed 0 bases at V and 0 bases at J, with 6 bases between. Germline V gene sequence: CDR1 SQVTM, CDR2 ANQGSEA. This CDR3 is built from 14 residues. This CDR3 reads CSVEDQGSYNEQFF. CDR3 bases: TGCAGCGTTGAAGACCAGGGCTCCTACAATGAGCAGTTCTTC.

This chain links TRBV5-6 with TRBJ1-5, with 8 bases lining up with TRBD1. CDR3 length equals 15 residues. V trimming: 3 bases; J trimming: 6 bases; junction bases outside the gene matches: 8. CDR1 SGHDT and CDR2 YYEEEE come from the germline V gene. CDR3 in DNA: TGTGCCAGCAGCTCAATGGACAGGGATCTTCAGCCCCAGCATTTT. Translating it yields CASSSMDRDLQPQHF. The variable domain in full, with the rest retrieved from reference TRBV5-6 and TRBJ1-5, is DAGVTQSPTHLIKTRGQQVTLRCSPKSGHDTVSWYQQALGQGPQFIFQYYEEEERQRGNFPDRFSGHQFPNYSSELNVNALLLGDSALYLCASSSMDRDLQPQHFGDGTRLSIL.

A few counts support this clone. The chain joins TRBV2 to TRBJ2-3; 9 bases align to TRBD2. CDR1 is SNHLY, CDR2 FYNNEI, per germline. V shed 8 bases and J 5 bases; nucleotides not matched to a gene: 17. The CDR3 contains 17 residues. CDR3 nucleotide sequence: TGTGCCAGCGGCCGAGGAAGGGCGGGAGGGCGAGAAGATACGCAGTATTTT. As protein: CASGRGRAGGREDTQYF.

The rearrangement links TRBV7-9 to TRBJ1-4, with D perhaps matching TRBD1 (6 bases). The CDR3 covers 14 residues. V was shortened by 7 bases and J by 3 bases, with 12 bases between the two germline ends. Germline-derived CDR1 and CDR2 are SEHNR and FQNEAQ (reference sequence). The CDR3 nucleotides are TGTGCCAGCACTCTGACAGGATCTAATGAAAAACTGTTTTTT. This codes for CASTLTGSNEKLFF. Looking up the rest from reference TRBV7-9 and TRBJ1-4 gives the full variable domain: DTGVSQNPRHKITKRGQNVTFRCDPISEHNRLYWYRQTLGQGPEFLTYFQNEAQLEKSRLLSDRFSAERPKGSFSTLEIQRTEQGDSAMYLCASTLTGSNEKLFFGSGTQLSVL.

The chain links TRBV4-1 to TRBJ1-2; D is uncertain. Germline V gene sequence: CDR1 MGHRA, CDR2 YSYEKL. There are 14 residues in the CDR3. V was pared by 3 bases and J by 3 bases, with 11 bases between. CDR3 nucleotide sequence: TGCGCCAGCAGCCAGGTTCGGGGAGACTATGGCTACACCTTC. Protein product: CASSQVRGDYGYTF.

V and J are TRBV5-1 and TRBJ1-2; D possibly corresponds to TRBD1 (5 bases). The germline V and J ends were trimmed by 3 bases and 2 bases, with 11 bases remaining between them. This CDR3 is 14 amino acids long. Per the germline V gene, CDR1 is SGHRS and CDR2 is YFSETQ. In nucleotides, the CDR3 is TGCGCCAGCAGCTCCTCCGCAGGGAACTATGGCTACACCTTC. This encodes CASSSSAGNYGYTF.

The chain couples TRBV19 to TRBJ2-2; TRBD1 agrees at 8 bases. The CDR3 spans 14 residues. Per germline, CDR1 LNHDA and CDR2 SQIVND (reference sequence). V shed 6 bases, J shed 4 bases, and the junction held 4 bases outside the gene matches. The CDR3 DNA reads TGTGCCAGTAGAAGGCAGGGGGCCACCGGGGAGCTGTTTTTT. It yields the protein CASRRQGATGELFF.

The rearrangement links TRBV28 to TRBJ2-5, with a tentative D call TRBD1 (5 bases). The ends were cut back, 2 bases at V and 0 bases at J, with 13 bases in the middle. This CDR3 region has 16 residues. The germline V gene encodes CDR1 MDHEN and CDR2 SYDVKM. This CDR3 is CASSLMTALYQETQYF. In DNA form, the CDR3 reads TGTGCCAGCAGTTTAATGACAGCCCTGTACCAAGAGACCCAGTACTTC.

The CDR3 DNA sequence: TGTGCCAGCAGCCAAGATAAGTGGGGATGGGAGCAGTTCTTC. Amino acid sequence: CASSQDKWGWEQFF. The chain carries TRBV14 and TRBJ2-1; no clear D gene. This CDR3 is built from 14 residues. The germline CDR1 and CDR2 sequences are SGHDN and FVKESK. Trimming removed 0 bases at V and 10 bases at J, with 13 bases between.

This clone was counted only a few times. This chain links TRBV27 with TRBJ1-2, with D unresolved. There are 15 residues in the CDR3. Per the germline V gene, CDR1 is MNHEY and CDR2 is SMNVEV (reference sequence). V lost 6 bases, J lost 0 bases, and 14 bases lay in between. CDR3 in amino acids: CASRSGRTSNYGYTF. DNA for the CDR3: TGTGCCAGCAGGTCAGGACGGACCTCTAACTATGGCTACACCTTC.